This T cell receptor (beta chain) was captured in a study of identical twins. MiXCR, run by TCRdb on the 5' RACE reads, gives a single entry per CDR3 protein. The sample contains about 920,000 distinct CDR3 sequences, roughly an eighth of which appear only once. The CDR3 sequence is 16 residues long. The trim removed 5 bases at V and 0 bases at J, leaving 6 bases unmatched. CDR1 is SEHNR and CDR2 is FQNEAQ in the germline V gene (reference sequence). Ten or more counts support this clonotype. The sample also formed part of further work on yellow fever vaccine responses in identical twins.

Sequencing input: PBMCs. J is TRBJ2-1 and V is TRBV7-9; TRBD2 aligns across 8 bases. The receptor was isolated from a young woman in good health. The chain's CDR3 is CASSDTGGSSYNEQFF. The CDR3 region has the DNA TGTGCCAGCAGCGATACGGGGGGGAGCTCCTACAATGAGCAGTTCTTC.